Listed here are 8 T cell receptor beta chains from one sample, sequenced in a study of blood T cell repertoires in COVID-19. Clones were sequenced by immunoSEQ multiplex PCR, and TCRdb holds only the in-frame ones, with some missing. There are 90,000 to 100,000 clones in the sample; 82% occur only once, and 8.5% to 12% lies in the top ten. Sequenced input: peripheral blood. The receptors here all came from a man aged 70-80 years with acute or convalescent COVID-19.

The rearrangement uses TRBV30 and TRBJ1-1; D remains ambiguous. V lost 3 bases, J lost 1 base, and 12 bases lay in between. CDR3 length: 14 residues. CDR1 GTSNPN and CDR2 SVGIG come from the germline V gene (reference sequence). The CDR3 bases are TGTGCCTGGAGAAGCTTTCAAAAGAACACTGAAGCTTTCTTT. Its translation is CAWRSFQKNTEAFF.

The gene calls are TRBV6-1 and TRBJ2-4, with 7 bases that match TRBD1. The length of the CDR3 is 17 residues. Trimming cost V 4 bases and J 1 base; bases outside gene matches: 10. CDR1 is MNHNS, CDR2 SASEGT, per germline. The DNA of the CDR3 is TGTGCCAGCAGTGCGACCACAGGGGCGAGGGCCAAAAACATTCAGTACTTC. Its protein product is CASSATTGARAKNIQYF.

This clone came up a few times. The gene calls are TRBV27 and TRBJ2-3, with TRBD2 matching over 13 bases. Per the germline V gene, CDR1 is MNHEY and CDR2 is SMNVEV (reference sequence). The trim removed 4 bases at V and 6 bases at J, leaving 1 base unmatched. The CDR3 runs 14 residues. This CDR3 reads CASSSGLAGDTQYF. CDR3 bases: TGTGCCAGCAGTTCGGGACTAGCGGGGGATACGCAGTATTTT.

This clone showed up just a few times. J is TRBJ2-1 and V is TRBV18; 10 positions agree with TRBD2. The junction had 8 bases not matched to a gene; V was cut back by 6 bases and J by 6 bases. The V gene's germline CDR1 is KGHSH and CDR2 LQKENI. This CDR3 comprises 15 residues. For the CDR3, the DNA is TGTGCCAGCTCGCCTAGCGGGAGACTCGGCAATGAGCAGTTCTTC. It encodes CASSPSGRLGNEQFF.

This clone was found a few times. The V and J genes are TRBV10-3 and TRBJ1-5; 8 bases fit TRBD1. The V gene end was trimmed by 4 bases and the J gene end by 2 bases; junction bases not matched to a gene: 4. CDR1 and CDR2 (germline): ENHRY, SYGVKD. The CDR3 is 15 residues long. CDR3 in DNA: TGTGCCATCAGTGTTCAGGGGGCCCGCAATCAGCCCCAGCATTTT. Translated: CAISVQGARNQPQHF.

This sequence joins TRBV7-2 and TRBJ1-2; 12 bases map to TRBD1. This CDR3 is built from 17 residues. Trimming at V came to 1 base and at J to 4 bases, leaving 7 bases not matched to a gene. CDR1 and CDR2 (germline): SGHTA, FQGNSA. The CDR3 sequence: CASSLVGGTGGVYGYTF. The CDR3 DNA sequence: TGTGCCAGCAGCTTAGTAGGTGGGACAGGGGGCGTCTATGGCTACACCTTC.

CDR3 coding DNA: TGTGCCAGCAGCCTCATAATGAGGGTCGAAGATACGCAGTATTTT. Encoded protein: CASSLIMRVEDTQYF. The J gene is TRBJ2-3, the V gene TRBV3-1 (or the pseudogene TRBV3-2); tentative D call: TRBD2 (5 bases). Per germline, CDR1 LGHDT and CDR2 YNNKEL (reference sequence). Trimming removed 4 bases at V and 5 bases at J, with 16 bases between. This CDR3 spans 15 amino acids.

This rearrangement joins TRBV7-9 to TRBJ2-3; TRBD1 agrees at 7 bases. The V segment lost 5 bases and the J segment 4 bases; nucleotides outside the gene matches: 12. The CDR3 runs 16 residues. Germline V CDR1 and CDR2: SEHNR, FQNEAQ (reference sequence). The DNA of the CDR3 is TGTGCCAGCAGCGGCAGGGGGATCTTAGGCGCAGATACGCAGTATTTT. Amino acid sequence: CASSGRGILGADTQYF.